The 19 T cell receptor beta chains below were found in one sample sequenced in a study of shared clonotypes between healthy human individuals. Profiling relied on immunoSEQ multiplex PCR, and the TCRdb table lists in-frame clones only, not all of them. The sample has about 2.3 million clones, 85% to 95% seen once. Sequenced input: naive CD4+ T cells from PBMCs. Stated subset: CD45RA+ positively selected. These TCRs come from a man between 18 and 35 years old in good health. Some clones in this sample may be carry-over from other donors' samples.

This clone has just one count. The genes are TRBV5-1 and TRBJ2-2; 10 bases fit TRBD2. Trimming took 0 bases from V and 5 from J; bases not matched to a gene: 4. This CDR3 is built from 16 residues. Germline V CDR1 and CDR2: SGHRS, YFSETQ. CDR3 nucleotide sequence: TGCGCCAGCAGCTTGGTAGTAGCGGGAGGAACCGGGGAGCTGTTTTTT. Translated, it gives CASSLVVAGGTGELFF.

The chain couples TRBV5-1 to TRBJ2-5; possible D gene TRBD1, 5 bases. Germline V gives CDR1 SGHRS, CDR2 YFSETQ. V lost 2 bases to trimming and J lost 2 bases, with 10 bases between them. CDR3 length: 14 residues. CDR3 nucleotides: TGCGCCAGCAGCTTCGACAGCTATCAAGAGACCCAGTACTTC. As protein: CASSFDSYQETQYF.

The chain couples TRBV30 to TRBJ2-1; TRBD2 matches 14 bases. The CDR3 length is 17 residues. CDR1 and CDR2 (germline): GTSNPN, SVGIG (reference sequence). Unmatched junction bases numbered 7, after V lost 3 bases and J lost 3 bases. The chain's CDR3 is CAWSAGTSGSSYNEQFF. CDR3 DNA: TGTGCCTGGAGCGCTGGGACTAGCGGGAGTAGCTACAATGAGCAGTTCTTC.

This chain uses TRBV28 with TRBJ1-3, with no clear D. V was cut by 5 bases and J by 0 bases, with 14 bases left in between. CDR1 is MDHEN and CDR2 is SYDVKM in the germline V gene. The CDR3 has 16 residues. CDR3 region: CASSLSTTSSGNTIYF. The DNA for the CDR3 is TGTGCCAGCAGTCTATCGACAACGAGCTCTGGAAACACCATATATTTT.

The chain employs TRBV7-9 and TRBJ1-1; the D gene is possibly TRBD1 (6 bases). The CDR3 covers 15 residues. With 1 base removed from V and 0 bases from J, the gap between germline ends came to 9 bases. CDR1 is SEHNR and CDR2 is FQNEAQ in the germline V gene (reference sequence). Here the CDR3 DNA reads TGTGCCAGCAGCTTAGGGGGGCTCATGAACACTGAAGCTTTCTTT. Translated, it gives CASSLGGLMNTEAFF.

V is TRBV11-1 and J is TRBJ1-1; 7 bases align to TRBD1. Unmatched junction bases numbered 10, after V lost 5 bases and J lost 1 base. Germline V lookup: CDR1 SGHAT, CDR2 FQDESV (reference sequence). The CDR3 is made up of 16 amino acids. CDR3 nucleotides: TGTGCCAGCAGCCCCCGATCGACAGGGCCGAACACTGAAGCTTTCTTT. Protein sequence: CASSPRSTGPNTEAFF.

The genes are TRBV6-1 and TRBJ2-1; 9 bases match TRBD2. Unmatched junction bases numbered 13, after V lost 4 bases and J lost 9 bases. CDR3 length equals 16 residues. Per germline, CDR1 MNHNS and CDR2 SASEGT. The CDR3 bases are TGTGCCAGCAGTGCCTTAGCGGGAGTAAATGGGGGTGAGCAGTTCTTC. It is translated as CASSALAGVNGGEQFF.

The chain has TRBV7-6 and TRBJ2-1; 10 nucleotides agree with TRBD1. The CDR3 has 14 residues. CDR1 SGHVS and CDR2 FNYEAQ come from the germline V gene. Losses at the gene ends were 4 bases for V and 6 bases for J; bases not matched to a gene: 3. CDR3 sequence: CASSSRTGGNEQFF. CDR3 nucleotide sequence: TGTGCCAGCAGCTCGAGGACAGGGGGCAATGAGCAGTTCTTC.

The chain has TRBV18 and TRBJ1-1; 7 bases map to TRBD1. The CDR3 contains 14 residues. Germline CDR1 and CDR2: KGHSH and LQKENI. Trimming cost V 6 bases and J 11 bases; bases outside gene matches: 15. The CDR3 nucleotides read TGTGCCAGCTCGAAACCCTTAGACAGGGAAGAGGCTTTCTTT. As protein: CASSKPLDREEAFF.

V gene TRBV19 combines with J gene TRBJ2-7; 10 bases agree with TRBD2. This CDR3 is built from 16 residues. With V trimmed by 5 bases and J by 0 bases, 7 bases remained unmatched. Germline V lookup: CDR1 LNHDA, CDR2 SQIVND (reference sequence). The CDR3, as DNA: TGTGCCAGTAGTTCAGGACTAGCGGCCCTCTCCTACGAGCAGTACTTC. This encodes CASSSGLAALSYEQYF.

The chain uses TRBV29-1 and TRBJ2-5; D perhaps matches TRBD2 (5 bases). Germline CDR1 is SQVTM and CDR2 is ANQGSEA. The CDR3 totals 15 residues. With 3 bases removed from V and 4 bases from J, the gap between germline ends came to 18 bases. DNA for the CDR3: TGCAGCGTTGAGACTTCGGCGGGCCCGAGAGAGACCCAGTACTTC. Its translation: CSVETSAGPRETQYF.

The chain joins TRBV5-6 to TRBJ2-7; no clear D gene. Germline-derived CDR1 and CDR2 are SGHDT and YYEEEE. CDR3 size: 15 residues. Trimming pared 2 bases from V and 6 bases from J, leaving 18 bases between. CDR3 nucleotides: TGTGCCAGCAGCTTAGCTATTTGTAGAGACTGCGAGCAGTACTTC. Translating gives CASSLAICRDCEQYF.

Worth noting for this clone: The sample holds other DNA sequences that translate to the same CDR3. The chain links TRBV29-1 to TRBJ2-7, with D tentatively TRBD1 (7 bases). Trimming left V 4 bases short and J 6 bases short, with 10 bases between. From germline, CDR1 is SQVTM and CDR2 ANQGSEA. The length of the CDR3 is 11 residues. CDR3 DNA: TGCAGCGTTGGACAGGGAGGCGAGCAGTACTTC. Translated, it gives CSVGQGGEQYF.

The chain recombines TRBV30 with TRBJ1-6; D unresolved. V gave up 0 bases and J gave up 5 bases, with 20 bases separating them. This CDR3 has 18 residues. Germline-derived CDR1 and CDR2 are GTSNPN and SVGIG (reference sequence). The CDR3, as DNA: TGTGCCTGGAGTGTAGGTGCCGCCCCTCGGGGTCATAATTCACCCCTCCACTTT. It is translated as CAWSVGAAPRGHNSPLHF.

The chain couples TRBV5-4 to TRBJ2-3, with 11 bases matching TRBD2. In germline, CDR1 is SGHNT, CDR2 YYREEE (reference sequence). V lost 3 bases and J lost 5; bases outside the gene matches: 8. The CDR3 is made up of 16 amino acids. This CDR3 reads CASSSIAGGPGDTQYF. In DNA, the CDR3 is TGTGCCAGCAGCTCTATAGCGGGAGGGCCTGGAGATACGCAGTATTTT.

This chain connects TRBV5-4 to TRBJ2-3; a weak D match, TRBD2 (6 bases). Trimming removed 3 bases at V and 6 bases at J, with 14 bases between. The germline V gene has CDR1 SGHNT and CDR2 YYREEE (reference sequence). The CDR3 loop spans 14 amino acids. Written as DNA, the CDR3 is TGTGCCAGCAGCTCCGGGGGACGACTGGATACGCAGTATTTT. Its translation: CASSSGGRLDTQYF. Full variable domain (rest looked up from reference TRBV5-4 and TRBJ2-3): ETGVTQSPTHLIKTRGQQVTLRCSSQSGHNTVSWYQQALGQGPQFIFQYYREEENGRGNFPPRFSGLQFPNYSSELNVNALELDDSALYLCASSSGGRLDTQYFGPGTRLTVL.

This rearrangement joins TRBV7-3 to TRBJ2-7; no definite D call. V dropped 4 bases and J dropped 6 bases, with 13 bases sitting between them. Germline CDR1 is SGHTA and CDR2 is FQGTGA. This CDR3 contains 13 residues. The CDR3 DNA reads TGTGCCAGCAGCTCGACGCCGCTGGGCGAGCAGTACTTC. Its translation: CASSSTPLGEQYF.

The chain links TRBV10-3 to TRBJ1-5; D may be TRBD1 (6 bases). V was clipped by 1 base and J by 6 bases, with 10 bases between them. There are 14 residues in the CDR3. In germline, CDR1 is ENHRY, CDR2 SYGVKD. The CDR3 DNA reads TGTGCCATCAGTGAGTGGCGGGGGCCTCAGCCCCAGCATTTT. This translates into CAISEWRGPQPQHF.

This clone was seen just once. V and J are TRBV28 and TRBJ1-2; possibly TRBD1 for D (5 bases). The V end lost 3 bases, the J end lost 8 bases, and 10 bases lay between the germline ends. CDR3 length equals 12 residues. CDR1 and CDR2 from the germline V gene are MDHEN and SYDVKM. CDR3 nucleotide sequence: TGTGCCAGCAGTTTCAGTCCAGGGGGCTACACCTTC. This translates into CASSFSPGGYTF.